The clone carrying this TCR beta chain has a handful of counts. Its antigen is as yet unknown. This PCR relied on a set of 60 Vbeta primers and 13 Jbeta primers. Measured with immunoSEQ multiplex PCR; TCRdb has only the in-frame clones, and not every one. The sample holds 150,000 to 200,000 clones, 70% to 90% seen once. These data originate in a study of cytomegalovirus exposure and HLA in healthy donors. Findings and caveats of the study: TCR beta V- and J-gene trimming, according to a later analysis, was linked to a missense DCLRE1C variant.

The clonotype comes from a woman under 30 in good health and CMV-seronegative. Material for sequencing was PBMCs.

CDR3 protein: CATGPRELFF. As DNA, the CDR3 is TGTGCCACAGGCCCTCGTGAACTGTTTTTT. This chain links TRBV2 with TRBJ1-4; D unclear. The germline gives CDR1 SNHLY, CDR2 FYNNEI. V was pared by 10 bases and J by 12 bases, with 12 bases between. CDR3 length: 10 residues. The full variable domain, rest sourced from reference TRBV2 and TRBJ1-4, is EPEVTQTPSHQVTQMGQEVILRCVPISNHLYFYWYRQILGQKVEFLVSFYNNEISEKSEIFDDQFSVERPDGSNFTLKIRSTKLEDSAMYFCATGPRELFFGSGTQLSVL.